The clone carrying this T cell receptor (beta chain) was detected once. This record comes from a study of PD-1 blockade in classical Hodgkin lymphoma. Assay used: immunoSEQ multiplex PCR; TCRdb lists only in-frame clones, some missing. The sample lists 70,000 to 80,000 clones, approximately 94% seen once, with 8% in the top ten. CDR3 length equals 14 residues. The V and J ends lost 1 base and 1 base respectively, with 4 bases between them. Per the germline V gene, CDR1 is LGHNA and CDR2 is YNFKEQ. With no exception, relapse followed autologous stem cell transplantation in all patients, and brentuximab vedotin exposure varied.

The sequenced sample was peripheral blood mononuclear cells (PBMCs), obtained at baseline. This chain uses TRBV4-2 with TRBJ2-2; no clear D. This TCR came from a human donor with classical Hodgkin lymphoma. CDR3: CASSQAKNTGELFF. CDR3 sequence (DNA): TGTGCCAGCAGCCAAGCCAAGAACACCGGGGAGCTGTTTTTT.